The clone carrying this TCR beta chain was found many times. What it binds is unknown. Template switching added a universal primer site; cDNA carried unique molecular identifiers. Via MiXCR, TCRdb re-called the 5' RACE reads, giving one row per CDR3 protein. The sample comprises roughly 230,000 distinct CDR3 sequences, about 8.5% of which are singletons, and approximately 3% rests with the top ten. The sample comes from a study of identical twins. Study results and limitations: Models, which agreed with sharing between unrelated individuals, nonetheless underestimated the out-of-frame TCR alpha sharing seen in monozygotic twins. Conclusions were based on cross-sectional statistical analysis, without following the same donors. Insertions were reduced in abundant cord blood beta clonotypes but not in memory repertoires.

The CDR3 sequence is 14 residues long. The data also belong to a second study, concerning yellow fever vaccine responses in identical twins.

The receptor was isolated from a young woman in good health. Sequenced input: CD8+ T cells sorted from blood. V is TRBV21-1 and J is TRBJ2-5; the table's D call TRBD2 went unverified against the DNA. TRBV21-1 is a pseudogene. The CDR3 sequence: CARESLAAQETQYF. The CDR3 region has the DNA TGTGCCAGGGAGTCGCTAGCGGCCCAAGAGACCCAGTACTTC.